This T cell receptor (beta chain) came from a study of neurological immune-mediated disorders. Study-wide results and caveats: The multiple sclerosis repertoire cluster had no clinical or MRI correlate. The greatest TCR clonal expansion occurred in HTLV-1-associated myelopathy and the least in multiple sclerosis, which fell below healthy controls.

A total of 2 million PBMCs stored at -80 degrees C provided the unsorted libraries. The cDNA was synthesized by means of template-switch 5'RACE, which was carried out with 10-nucleotide random UMIs. Each CDR3 protein is one row after TCRdb ran MiXCR on the 5' RACE reads. The sample has about 82,000 distinct CDR3 sequences; roughly 2.6% are singletons. With V trimmed by 4 bases and J by 7 bases, 6 bases remained unmatched. This CDR3 region has 14 residues. CDR1 SGHVS and CDR2 FQNEAQ come from the germline V gene. At least ten counts were recorded for this clonotype. Its matching antigen is unknown. The receptor comes from a woman aged 25-40 years with multiple sclerosis. The material sequenced was PBMCs. The J gene is TRBJ2-2, the V gene TRBV7-8, with TRBD2 matching over 7 bases. The DNA of the CDR3 is TGTGCCAGCAGCTGGGTGGGGGGGGACGGGGAGCTGTTTTTT. It is translated as CASSWVGGDGELFF.